The 27 T cell receptor beta chains presented below share a single source sample, sequenced in a study of tumor and adjacent non-tumor tissue in lung cancer. Three rounds of nested PCR, following a modified ARM-PCR protocol, produced the TCRbeta library. MiXCR was run by TCRdb on the multiplex PCR reads, yielding one entry per CDR3 protein. The profile shows approximately 75,000 distinct CDR3 sequences, around 74% of them singletons. No cell sorting was done before RNA was extracted from the tissue. What was sequenced was lung tumor tissue. The receptors come from a woman aged 50 to 65 with non-small cell lung cancer.

This clonotype was found a few times. Given the absence of the conserved phenylalanine or tryptophan at the CDR3 end, a read error is likely. This chain uses TRBV11-3 with TRBJ2-1, with 10 bases fitting TRBD1. CDR1 and CDR2 (germline): SGHNT, YENEEA. This CDR3 comprises 18 residues. J was trimmed by 3 bases and V by 5 bases; bases with no gene match: 13. Written as DNA, the CDR3 is TGTGCCAGCAGCACGACGATCCTCGGGACAGGGGACTACAATGAGCAGTTCTCC. It encodes CASSTTILGTGDYNEQFS.

Turning to this clonotype: The junction does not match germline at one end; this may be a read error. The CDR3 sequence is CASRLMGGEQETQYF. As DNA, the CDR3 is TGTGCCAGCAGGTTAATGGGCGGGGAACAAGAGACCCAGTACTTC. J is TRBJ2-5 and V is TRBV7-3; a possible D gene is TRBD2 (6 bases). CDR1 SGHTA and CDR2 FQGTGA come from the germline V gene. The CDR3 sequence is 15 residues long.

This clonotype came up many times. V and J are TRBV6-2 or TRBV6-3 and TRBJ2-1; TRBD2 agrees at 8 bases. CDR1 and CDR2 from the germline V gene are MNHEY and SVGEGT. V lost 6 bases, J lost 3 bases, and 7 bases stayed unmatched. The CDR3 runs 15 residues. The CDR3 sequence is CASRRSGSFYNEQFF. CDR3 nucleotide sequence: TGTGCCAGCAGGAGAAGCGGGAGTTTCTACAATGAGCAGTTCTTC.

A note on this clonotype: The conserved final phenylalanine or tryptophan is absent from the CDR3, which likely points to a read error. No DNA is shown, since the ends of the CDR3 on it are uncertain; the CDR3 is the one TCRdb lists. The chain employs TRBV29-1 and TRBJ2-3; TRBD1, the table's D call, was not compared with the DNA. Germline-derived CDR1 and CDR2 are SQVTM and ANQGSEA. The CDR3 is made up of 14 amino acids, end residues included. The CDR3 reads CSVEGGRAEDTPYL.

This chain uses TRBV12-3 or TRBV12-4 with TRBJ1-3; 7 nucleotides match TRBD1. With V trimmed by 6 bases and J by 7 bases, 15 bases remained unmatched. The CDR3 contains 16 residues. The CDR3 sequence: CASRSTDRFFGNTIYF. As DNA, the CDR3 is TGTGCCAGCAGATCTACGGACAGGTTCTTTGGGAACACCATATATTTT.

As concerns this clonotype: A junction end diverges from the germline sequence, so it may reflect a read error. The V and J genes are TRBV6-1 and TRBJ2-1; no definite D call. Germline V gene sequence: CDR1 MNHNS, CDR2 SASEGT. This CDR3 comprises 14 residues. Here the CDR3 DNA reads TGTGCCAGCAGTGAACGTGCTAGTTACAATAAGCAGTTTTTC. Protein sequence: CASSERASYNKQFF.

The chain employs TRBV29-1 and TRBJ2-1; D possibly matches TRBD1 or TRBD2 (5 bases each). V was trimmed by 6 bases and J by 6 bases, leaving 24 bases between them. Germline lookup yields CDR1 SQVTM and CDR2 ANQGSEA. CDR3 size: 16 residues. DNA of the CDR3: TGCAGCGTGGTTAAGGGGCTAGTGGGAGTAGGCAATGAGCAGTTCTTC. Translation gives CSVVKGLVGVGNEQFF.

The count of this clonotype is one. No conserved phenylalanine or tryptophan is present at the end of the CDR3, so a read error is the likely explanation. It is unclear where the CDR3 begins or ends on the DNA, so no DNA is shown, and the CDR3 is as TCRdb lists it. J is TRBJ2-5 and V is TRBV12-3 or TRBV12-4. The CDR3 length is 14 residues, termini included. Here the CDR3 reads CASNPWLPGETQYI.

This clonotype was detected only a few times. A much larger clonotype is one base distant, so this may be a read error. The chain combines TRBV20-1 with TRBJ1-5; 7 positions agree with TRBD1. Per the germline V gene, CDR1 is DFQATT and CDR2 is SNEGSKA (reference sequence). The CDR3 totals 14 residues. This CDR3 reads CSAPRDSSGQPQNF. CDR3 nucleotide sequence: TGCAGTGCCCCTCGGGACAGCTCTGGGCAGCCCCAGAATTTT.

Details on this clonotype: A much bigger clone sits one base away, suggesting this may be a read error. The genes are TRBV7-8 and TRBJ1-5; D is ambiguous. The CDR3 is 16 amino acids. Germline V CDR1 and CDR2: SGHVS, FQNEAQ. DNA of the CDR3: TGTGGCAGCAGCTTAGTCAGGAGCAATAGCAATCAGCCCCAGCATTTT. It encodes CGSSLVRSNSNQPQHF.

This clonotype was observed a single time. Given the absence of the conserved phenylalanine or tryptophan at the CDR3 end, a read error is likely. This rearrangement joins TRBV5-4 to TRBJ2-5; a weak D match, TRBD2 (7 bases). Germline-derived CDR1 and CDR2 are SGHNT and YYREEE (reference sequence). This CDR3 comprises 14 residues. In DNA form, the CDR3 reads TGTGCCAGTAGCTCCGCGGGGGCTGAAGAGACCCAGTACTAC. Amino acid sequence: CASSSAGAEETQYY.

To note about this clonotype: Compared with germline, one end of the junction differs, possibly owing to a read error. The chain links TRBV10-3 to TRBJ1-1; D is uncertain. Germline CDR1 ENHRY, CDR2 SYGVKD. The CDR3 runs to 15 residues. In nucleotides, the CDR3 is TGTGCTATCAGTGAGCAAGGACTGACCATCACTGAAGCTCTCTTT. Translated, it gives CAISEQGLTITEALF.

Note on this clonotype: Lacking the conserved final phenylalanine or tryptophan, this CDR3 likely reflects a read error. V and J are TRBV28 and TRBJ2-2; 8 bases agree with TRBD1. The CDR3 contains 16 residues. Germline CDR1 reads MDHEN; CDR2 reads SYDVKM. The CDR3: CASSFSYRTGHGELFL. The CDR3 nucleotides are TGTGCCAGTAGTTTCTCGTATAGGACAGGGCACGGGGAGCTGTTTCTT.

Worth noting for this clonotype: One end of the junction varies from germline; a read error may be responsible. The CDR3 sequence: CVSSRKQGHEQFF. The CDR3 DNA sequence: TGTGTCAGCAGCCGAAAACAGGGCCATGAGCAGTTCTTC. The chain employs TRBV7-9 and TRBJ2-1, with TRBD1 as a possible D gene (6 bases). Germline CDR1 is SEHNR and CDR2 is FQNEAQ (reference sequence). The CDR3 extends over 13 amino acids.

A remark on this clonotype: The CDR3 does not end in the conserved phenylalanine or tryptophan, so this is likely a read error. The chain uses TRBV10-2 and TRBJ2-7; unclear D gene. This CDR3 has 11 residues. The V end was cut by 4 bases, the J end by 6 bases, with 7 bases between. The germline V gene has CDR1 WSHSY and CDR2 SAAADI. CDR3 DNA sequence: TGCGCCAGCAGTGGGGGTAGCGAGCAGTACCTC. This encodes CASSGGSEQYL.

On this clonotype: The junction and the germline gene differ at one end; a read error may be behind it. The chain links TRBV20-1 to TRBJ1-3; D gene ambiguous. Germline CDR1 is DFQATT and CDR2 is SNEGSKA (reference sequence). The CDR3 is 14 amino acids. Here the CDR3 DNA reads TGCAATGCTGGCGACACGAGCTCTGGAAACACCATATATTTT. The encoded protein is CNAGDTSSGNTIYF.

As to this clonotype: A much larger clonotype is one base distant, so this may be a read error. The chain links TRBV20-1 to TRBJ2-2; 15 bases align to TRBD2. Germline CDR1 reads DFQATT; CDR2 reads SNEGSKA (reference sequence). The V and J ends lost 4 bases and 5 bases, in that order; junction bases with no gene match: 5. The CDR3 runs 16 residues. For the CDR3, the DNA is TGCAGTGCTATCGGACTAGCGGGAGGGCCAACCGGGGAGCTGTTTTTT. Amino acids: CSAIGLAGGPTGELFF.

A note on this clonotype: One junction end does not reproduce the germline sequence, and a read error may be involved. The chain is built from TRBV11-1 and TRBJ2-5; D may be TRBD2 (5 bases). The CDR3 extends over 15 amino acids. Germline V gene sequence: CDR1 SGHAT, CDR2 FQDESV (reference sequence). The CDR3 bases are TGTGCCAGGAACTTAGGCTACTCCGCCGGGGAGACCGAGTACTTC. Translation gives CARNLGYSAGETEYF. Combining the CDR3 with reference TRBV11-1 and TRBJ2-5 gives the whole variable domain EAEVAQSPRYKITEKSQAVAFWCDPISGHATLYWYRQILGQGPELLVQFQDESVVDDSQLPKDRFSAERLKGVDSTLKIQPAELGDSAMYLCARNLGYSAGETEYFGPGTRLLVL.

Turning to this clonotype: The junction departs from the called germline gene at one end, perhaps through a read error. The V call is TRBV5-4, the J call TRBJ2-1, with 13 bases matching TRBD2. Germline V gives CDR1 SGHNT, CDR2 YYREEE (reference sequence). The CDR3 has 16 residues. The CDR3 sequence is CASRPGTSGKQNDQFF. In DNA, the CDR3 is TGTGCCAGCCGCCCCGGGACTAGCGGGAAACAAAATGATCAGTTCTTC.

Of note for this clonotype: A single base separates this from a much larger clone, so it may be a read error. The chain recombines TRBV20-1 with TRBJ2-2; D possibly corresponds to TRBD2 (5 bases). The CDR3 spans 14 residues. Germline-derived CDR1 and CDR2 are DFQATT and SNEGSKA (reference sequence). CDR3 protein: CSARSEANTGELLF. The CDR3 nucleotides read TGCAGTGCTAGATCGGAAGCGAACACCGGGGAGCTGCTTTTT.

The chain recombines TRBV11-2 with TRBJ2-7; the match to TRBD2 covers 8 bases. The CDR3 length is 15 residues. The germline gives CDR1 SGHAT, CDR2 FQNNGV. Trimming at V came to 7 bases and at J to 3 bases, leaving 11 bases not matched to a gene. The CDR3 DNA reads as TGTGCCAGCAACGCCCTCTGGACTAGCATCTACGAGCAGTACTTC. The encoded protein is CASNALWTSIYEQYF.

Comment on this clonotype: An end of the junction differs from the germline gene, which may be a read error. This chain uses TRBV5-1 with TRBJ2-1, with D hard to call. The germline V gene encodes CDR1 SGHRS and CDR2 YFSETQ. The CDR3 totals 14 residues. The CDR3, as DNA: TGCGCCAGCAGCTTCGACGAGAACTACAATGAGCCGTTCTTC. It encodes CASSFDENYNEPFF.

The chain uses TRBV6-2 or TRBV6-3 and TRBJ2-7; D is possibly TRBD1 (5 bases). The CDR3 consists of 14 residues. From germline, CDR1 is MNHEY and CDR2 SVGEGT. Trimming pared 10 bases from V and 1 base from J, leaving 17 bases between. The DNA for the CDR3 is TGTGCCAACAGACGCCGTCCAGGGTCCTACGAGCAGTACTTC. Its translation is CANRRRPGSYEQYF.

Of note for this clonotype: A much larger clonotype is one base distant, so this may be a read error. V is TRBV5-1 and J is TRBJ2-5; maybe TRBD1 (6 bases). The V gene lost 0 bases and the J gene lost 5 bases, with 11 bases spanning the gap. The length of the CDR3 is 14 residues. Germline-derived CDR1 and CDR2 are SGHRS and YFSETQ. The CDR3 region has the DNA TGCGCCAGCAGCTTGGCCCCAAGGGGGGAGACCCAGTACTTC. This sequence encodes CASSLAPRGETQYF. Full variable domain (remainder filled in from reference TRBV5-1 and TRBJ2-5): KAGVTQTPRYLIKTRGQQVTLSCSPISGHRSVSWYQQTPGQGLQFLFEYFSETQRNKGNFPGRFSGRQFSNSRSEMNVSTLELGDSALYLCASSLAPRGETQYFGPGTRLLVL.

Remarks on this clonotype: Because the CDR3 is missing its conserved closing phenylalanine or tryptophan, this is likely a read error. The chain joins TRBV4-1 to TRBJ2-1, with D possibly being TRBD1 or TRBD2 (6 bases each). Germline V gives CDR1 MGHRA, CDR2 YSYEKL. The CDR3 is 13 amino acids. Written as DNA, the CDR3 is TGCGCAAGCAGCCACAAGGGGGACTCTGAGCAGTTCCTC. Its protein is CASSHKGDSEQFL.

This clonotype was seen only a few times. The chain links TRBV20-1 to TRBJ2-7, with D hard to call. The ends were cut back, 6 bases at V and 3 bases at J, with 21 bases in the middle. Germline-derived CDR1 and CDR2 are DFQATT and SNEGSKA (reference sequence). The CDR3 is 15 residues long. This CDR3 is CSAPVAAHDFYEQYF. In DNA form, the CDR3 reads TGCAGTGCGCCGGTTGCGGCCCACGACTTCTACGAGCAGTACTTC.

Worth noting for this clonotype: This likely comes from a read error, as the CDR3 has no conserved phenylalanine or tryptophan at its end. It is unclear where the CDR3 begins or ends on the DNA, so no DNA is shown, and the CDR3 is as TCRdb lists it. The CDR3: CSVDSGGGNTVYL. The chain links TRBV29-1 to TRBJ1-3; TRBD1, as called in the table, went unchecked against the DNA. Both ends counted, the CDR3 spans 13 residues. CDR1 and CDR2 from the germline V gene are SQVTM and ANQGSEA.